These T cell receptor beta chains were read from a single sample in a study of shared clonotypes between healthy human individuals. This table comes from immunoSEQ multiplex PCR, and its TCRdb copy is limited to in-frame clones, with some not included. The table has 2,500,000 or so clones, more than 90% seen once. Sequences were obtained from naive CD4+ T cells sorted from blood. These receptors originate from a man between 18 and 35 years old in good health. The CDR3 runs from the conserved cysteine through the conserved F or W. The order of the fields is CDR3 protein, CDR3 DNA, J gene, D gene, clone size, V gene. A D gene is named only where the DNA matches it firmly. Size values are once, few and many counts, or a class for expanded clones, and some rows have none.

CAGPYTQYF,TGTGCCGGACCGTATACGCAGTATTTT,TRBJ2-3,-,-,TRBV7-9
CASSLAQAVYGYTF,TGTGCCAGCAGCTTGGCACAGGCTGTCTATGGCTACACCTTC,TRBJ1-2,-,-,TRBV5-6
CASGEAGELFF,TGCGCCAGCGGGGAGGCCGGGGAGCTGTTTTTT,TRBJ2-2,-,few,TRBV10-1
CASRSDQQGRNNQPQHF,TGTGCCAGCAGATCCGATCAACAGGGAAGAAACAATCAGCCCCAGCATTTT,TRBJ1-5,-,-,TRBV28
CASSLAPPGTIYF,TGTGCCAGCAGCTTAGCCCCCCCGGGCACCATATATTTT,TRBJ1-3,-,-,TRBV7-2
CASSLVISGRGNSPLHF,TGTGCCAGCAGCTTGGTTATCTCGGGACGGGGTAATTCACCCCTCCACTTT,TRBJ1-6,-,once,TRBV5-5
CAWRPVGKNEKLFF,TGTGCCTGGAGGCCCGTGGGGAAGAATGAAAAACTGTTTTTT,TRBJ1-4,-,-,TRBV30
CASSLEVVGNEQYF,TGCGCCAGCAGCTTGGAGGTGGTAGGGAACGAGCAGTACTTC,TRBJ2-7,-,-,TRBV5-1
CASRPGQKYF,TGCGCCAGCAGACCGGGACAAAAGTACTTC,TRBJ2-7,-,once,TRBV10-1
CASSLETGTFEQYF,TGTGCCAGCAGCTTGGAAACAGGGACTTTCGAGCAGTACTTC,TRBJ2-7,-,-,TRBV5-4
CASSQGLGLGRETQYF,TGCGCCAGCAGCCAAGGTCTAGGGCTGGGCAGGGAGACCCAGTACTTC,TRBJ2-5,-,-,TRBV4-3
CAWRNRGTSGNTIYF,TGTGCCTGGAGAAACAGGGGAACATCTGGAAACACCATATATTTT,TRBJ1-3,TRBD1,-,TRBV30
CATSRDRFGDTGELFF,TGTGCCACCAGCAGAGATCGCTTCGGGGACACCGGGGAGCTGTTTTTT,TRBJ2-2,-,-,TRBV15
CATAGEETQYF,TGTGCTACAGCGGGGGAAGAGACCCAGTACTTC,TRBJ2-5,TRBD2,-,TRBV28
CARSFDRENYGYTF,TGTGCCAGAAGCTTTGACAGGGAAAACTATGGCTACACCTTC,TRBJ1-2,TRBD1,-,TRBV5-3
CASSLGQYYGYTF,TGTGCCAGCAGCTTGGGCCAGTACTATGGCTACACCTTC,TRBJ1-2,-,-,TRBV5-4
CASSHLAGTSYEQYF,TGCGCCAGCAGCCACCTAGCGGGAACCTCCTACGAGCAGTACTTC,TRBJ2-7,TRBD2,-,TRBV10-1
CASSPGGIAYNEQFF,TGTGCCAGCAGCCCCGGTGGTATTGCCTACAATGAGCAGTTCTTC,TRBJ2-1,-,-,TRBV28
CASSQEQETQYF,TGCGCCAGCAGCCAGGAGCAAGAGACCCAGTACTTC,TRBJ2-5,-,once,TRBV5-1
CASSSGTSGGPGELFF,TGTGCCAGCAGTTCTGGGACTAGCGGGGGCCCCGGGGAGCTGTTTTTT,TRBJ2-2,TRBD2,-,TRBV27
CASSSTGQGYTEAFF,TGTGCCAGCAGTTCCACTGGACAGGGGTATACTGAAGCTTTCTTT,TRBJ1-1,TRBD1,-,TRBV6-6
CAWSPNSPGQGASPLHF,TGTGCCTGGAGCCCTAATTCACCGGGACAGGGGGCATCACCCCTCCACTTT,TRBJ1-6,TRBD1,-,TRBV30
CAWRGAGSGKLFF,TGTGCCTGGAGAGGGGCCGGTTCGGGAAAACTGTTTTTT,TRBJ1-4,-,once,TRBV30
CAWNPGLAGKDEQFF,TGTGCCTGGAATCCGGGACTAGCGGGAAAGGATGAGCAGTTCTTC,TRBJ2-1,TRBD2,-,TRBV30
CASRPGNQPQHF,TGTGCCAGCAGACCAGGCAATCAGCCCCAGCATTTT,TRBJ1-5,-,few,TRBV6-6
CASSSLERARGQPQHF,TGTGCCAGCAGCTCCCTTGAGAGGGCCAGGGGTCAGCCCCAGCATTTT,TRBJ1-5,-,-,TRBV28
CASNALPSSYNSPLHF,TGTGCCAGCAACGCTCTCCCGAGCTCCTATAATTCACCCCTCCACTTT,TRBJ1-6,-,-,TRBV21-1
CASSQAINMDGTNEKLFF,TGCGCCAGCAGCCAAGCAATCAATATGGACGGGACTAATGAAAAACTGTTTTTT,TRBJ1-4,-,-,TRBV4-3
CASSLDPGTDTQYF,TGTGCCAGCAGCTTAGATCCGGGCACAGATACGCAGTATTTT,TRBJ2-3,-,-,TRBV11-3
CASHSGVREKLFF,TGTGCCAGCCACAGCGGAGTTAGGGAAAAACTGTTTTTT,TRBJ1-4,-,-,TRBV28
CASSLAGGGEKLFF,TGTGCCAGCAGCTTGGCAGGGGGTGGAGAAAAACTGTTTTTT,TRBJ1-4,TRBD1,few,TRBV5-4
CASSLRLQGGLDEQFF,TGTGCCAGCAGCTTACGTCTCCAGGGCGGGTTGGATGAGCAGTTCTTC,TRBJ2-1,-,-,TRBV13
CASGGSPNTEAFF,TGTGCCAGCGGAGGGTCCCCCAACACTGAAGCTTTCTTT,TRBJ1-1,-,-,TRBV6-1
CAIRQGLAGRDTQYF,TGTGCCATCAGACAGGGACTAGCGGGAAGGGATACGCAGTATTTT,TRBJ2-3,TRBD2,-,TRBV10-3
CASSPQSTSTDTQYF,TGTGCCAGCAGCCCCCAGAGTACTAGCACAGATACGCAGTATTTT,TRBJ2-3,-,-,TRBV9
CASSVDGASYEQYF,TGTGCCAGCAGCGTAGACGGGGCCTCCTACGAGCAGTACTTC,TRBJ2-7,-,-,TRBV9
CASSRDGTDQPQHF,TGTGCCAGCAGTCGCGACGGAACGGATCAGCCCCAGCATTTT,TRBJ1-5,-,few,TRBV2
CASTHSGTTGELFF,TGTGCCAGCACCCATAGCGGGACCACCGGGGAGCTGTTTTTT,TRBJ2-2,TRBD2,once,TRBV7-2
CSVKPSNEKLFF,TGCAGCGTTAAACCAAGTAATGAAAAACTGTTTTTT,TRBJ1-4,-,-,TRBV29-1
CASSFSGGLETQYF,TGTGCCAGCAGTTTCTCCGGGGGGTTAGAGACCCAGTACTTC,TRBJ2-5,TRBD2,-,TRBV28
CASSLGGATDTQYF,TGCGCCAGCAGCTTAGGGGGGGCGACAGATACGCAGTATTTT,TRBJ2-3,-,few,TRBV5-1
CASSQFPLRGAGEQYF,TGCGCCAGCAGCCAGTTCCCCTTACGGGGGGCTGGCGAGCAGTACTTC,TRBJ2-7,-,-,TRBV4-1
CAISEVHYTEAFF,TGTGCCATCAGTGAGGTCCACTACACTGAAGCTTTCTTT,TRBJ1-1,-,-,TRBV10-3
CASRLEGFRNYGYTF,TGTGCCAGCAGACTGGAGGGGTTCCGAAACTATGGCTACACCTTC,TRBJ1-2,-,-,TRBV28
CASSSLPGTAYEQYF,TGTGCCAGCAGCTCCCTGCCCGGGACAGCCTACGAGCAGTACTTC,TRBJ2-7,TRBD1,-,TRBV5-6
CASRRLAGSTDTQYF,TGTGCCAGCAGAAGACTAGCGGGGAGCACAGATACGCAGTATTTT,TRBJ2-3,TRBD2,-,TRBV6-5
CASSPPDKTNEKLFF,TGTGCCAGCTCACCTCCGGACAAAACTAATGAAAAACTGTTTTTT,TRBJ1-4,-,-,TRBV18
CASSLDWAAEQFF,TGTGCCAGCAGCTTGGATTGGGCCGCTGAGCAGTTCTTC,TRBJ2-1,-,-,TRBV5-4
CASSYVTGSYYEQYF,TGTGCCAGCAGTTACGTGACAGGGTCCTACTACGAGCAGTACTTC,TRBJ2-7,TRBD1,once,TRBV6-6
CASSHSSGRAIGELFF,TGCGCCAGCAGCCATTCCTCGGGGAGGGCGATCGGGGAGCTGTTTTTT,TRBJ2-2,TRBD2,-,TRBV5-1
CAIQGLADTYEQYF,TGTGCCATTCAGGGACTAGCGGATACCTACGAGCAGTACTTC,TRBJ2-7,TRBD2,once,TRBV10-3
CASSYSRLAGGNEQFF,TGTGCCAGCAGTTACTCGAGACTAGCGGGAGGCAATGAGCAGTTCTTC,TRBJ2-1,TRBD2,-,TRBV6-5
CASSQGPLIAGTSYEQYF,TGCGCCAGCAGCCAAGGCCCCCTCATTGCAGGCACATCCTACGAGCAGTACTTC,TRBJ2-7,-,-,TRBV4-1
CASSPPGTPYNEQFF,TGTGCCAGCAGTCCCCCCGGGACGCCGTACAATGAGCAGTTCTTC,TRBJ2-1,-,once,TRBV6-4